A single sample gave rise to the 21 T cell receptor beta chains below, sequenced in a study of OX40 agonist ivuxolimab in advanced cancers. Assay used: immunoSEQ multiplex PCR; TCRdb lists only in-frame clones, some missing. This sample carries about 79,000 clones, around 85% of them seen once, and the ten largest clones take 3% to 4.5%. Sequenced material: CD4+ or CD8+ T cells sorted from blood, taken in a trial of the OX40 agonist ivuxolimab. The receptor source for this set is an adult with an advanced solid tumor such as melanoma, head and neck, liver or kidney cancer.

The rearrangement uses TRBV6-5 and TRBJ1-5; the match to TRBD1 covers 7 bases. The V and J ends lost 5 bases and 3 bases, in that order; junction bases with no gene match: 7. Per the germline V gene, CDR1 is MNHEY and CDR2 is SVGAGI. This CDR3 is built from 15 residues. The DNA of the CDR3 is TGTGCCAGCAGTAGGGGGACAGCCGCCAATCAGCCCCAGCATTTT. Translating it yields CASSRGTAANQPQHF.

The rearrangement joins TRBV19 to TRBJ2-2, with D unclear. V was pared by 1 base and J by 4 bases, with 4 bases between. Per germline, CDR1 LNHDA and CDR2 SQIVND (reference sequence). The CDR3 is 13 residues long. The CDR3 is CASSIGITGELFF. CDR3 coding DNA: TGTGCCAGTAGTATAGGTATCACCGGGGAGCTGTTTTTT.

This chain connects TRBV7-2 to TRBJ1-4, with 7 bases that match TRBD1. Germline CDR1 SGHTA, CDR2 FQGNSA. This CDR3 is 15 amino acids long. The J segment lost 7 bases and the V segment lost 5 bases, leaving 10 bases of the junction unmatched. This chain's CDR3 is CASSPRQGLGEKLFF. In nucleotides, the CDR3 is TGTGCCAGCAGCCCCCGACAGGGACTAGGTGAAAAACTGTTTTTT.

This chain links TRBV28 with TRBJ2-1, with 12 bases lining up with TRBD2. J was trimmed by 3 bases and V by 6 bases; bases with no gene match: 24. CDR1 is MDHEN and CDR2 is SYDVKM in the germline V gene. This CDR3 is 22 amino acids long. In nucleotides, the CDR3 is TGTGCCAGCAGCGATACTAGCGGGAGGTCGGTCCGGCCTGTGTCCAACTACAATGAGCAGTTCTTC. Its translation is CASSDTSGRSVRPVSNYNEQFF.

The chain carries TRBV19 and TRBJ1-1, with TRBD1 matching over 9 bases. Germline lookup yields CDR1 LNHDA and CDR2 SQIVND (reference sequence). Trimming at V came to 3 bases and at J to 1 base, leaving 6 bases not matched to a gene. The CDR3 runs 16 residues. The CDR3 DNA follows: TGTGCCAGTAGTATCACAGGGGGCCGAGCGAACACTGAAGCTTTCTTT. It yields the protein CASSITGGRANTEAFF.

The rearrangement joins TRBV7-9 to TRBJ2-2; no clear D gene. The CDR3 consists of 11 residues. Trimming left V 7 bases short and J 5 bases short, with 5 bases between. Germline assignment: CDR1 SEHNR and CDR2 FQNEAQ (reference sequence). The CDR3 DNA sequence: TGTGCCAGCACACGGACCGGGGAGCTGTTTTTT. This sequence encodes CASTRTGELFF.

CDR3 nucleotide sequence: TGTGCCAGCAGACCCCCGGACAGCTCAGTCCCCTACAATGAGCAGTTCTTC. Its protein is CASRPPDSSVPYNEQFF. The chain links TRBV7-9 to TRBJ2-1; a weak D match, TRBD1 (6 bases). The V end was cut by 6 bases, the J end by 2 bases, with 20 bases between. Looked up from germline, CDR1 is SEHNR and CDR2 is FQNEAQ (reference sequence). The CDR3 loop spans 17 amino acids.

J is TRBJ2-5 and V is TRBV7-9; 7 bases agree with TRBD1. Matching the DNA end better, TRBJ2-7 makes the J call doubtful. Germline V CDR1 and CDR2: SEHNR, FQNEAQ (reference sequence). The CDR3 is 13 amino acids. This chain's CDR3 is CASRRDSSYEQYF. The CDR3 DNA reads TGTGCCAGCAGAAGGGACAGCTCCTACGAGCAGTACTTC.

The chain links TRBV10-3 to TRBJ2-7, with 10 bases matching TRBD2. V lost 10 bases to trimming and J lost 3 bases; unmatched junction nucleotides: 15. From germline, CDR1 is ENHRY and CDR2 SYGVKD. The CDR3 is 16 residues long. DNA of the CDR3: TGTGCCACGACCCCCCGGACTAGCGGTACAAACTACGAGCAGTACTTC. Protein: CATTPRTSGTNYEQYF.

The V and J genes are TRBV7-9 and TRBJ2-1; TRBD2 might be the D (5 bases). The ends were cut back, 11 bases at V and 1 base at J, with 18 bases in the middle. CDR3 length: 15 residues. Germline CDR1 SEHNR, CDR2 FQNEAQ (reference sequence). The DNA of the CDR3 is TGTGCCGTCCCCTCAAGGAGCGGATCCTACAATGAGCAGTTCTTC. Its protein product is CAVPSRSGSYNEQFF.

The rearrangement joins TRBV11-2 to TRBJ1-1; D is unclear. The V and J ends lost 1 base and 1 base respectively, with 4 bases between them. CDR1 and CDR2 (germline): SGHAT, FQNNGV. This CDR3 is built from 13 residues. CDR3 DNA: TGTGCCAGCAGCTTAGGGGGGAACACTGAAGCTTTCTTT. Protein sequence: CASSLGGNTEAFF.

The chain has TRBV9 and TRBJ2-7, with 12 bases matching TRBD1. Germline CDR1 and CDR2: SGDLS and YYNGEE. The V and J ends lost 0 bases and 5 bases, in that order; junction bases with no gene match: 3. The CDR3 is 15 amino acids. The DNA for the CDR3 is TGTGCCAGCAGCGTAGATGGGACAGGGGGCGACGAGCAGTACTTC. Amino acids: CASSVDGTGGDEQYF.

The rearrangement links TRBV5-1 to TRBJ2-7; D possibly corresponds to TRBD1 (8 bases). In germline, CDR1 is SGHRS, CDR2 YFSETQ. Trimming pared 6 bases from V and 2 bases from J, leaving 18 bases between. The CDR3 is 15 amino acids. The CDR3: CASKPGGQETYEQYF. CDR3 sequence (DNA): TGCGCCAGCAAGCCGGGGGGACAGGAGACCTACGAGCAGTACTTC. The variable domain in full, completed from reference TRBV5-1 and TRBJ2-7, reads KAGVTQTPRYLIKTRGQQVTLSCSPISGHRSVSWYQQTPGQGLQFLFEYFSETQRNKGNFPGRFSGRQFSNSRSEMNVSTLELGDSALYLCASKPGGQETYEQYFGPGTRLTVT.

This chain connects TRBV5-1 to TRBJ2-4, with D maybe TRBD1 (5 bases). Germline lookup yields CDR1 SGHRS and CDR2 YFSETQ. The CDR3 is made up of 15 amino acids. V was cut by 3 bases and J by 5 bases, with 15 bases left in between. The CDR3 protein is CASSSQPSTENIQYF. CDR3 in DNA: TGCGCCAGCAGCTCTCAACCCTCGACAGAAAACATTCAGTACTTC. Using reference TRBV5-1 and TRBJ2-4 for the parts outside the CDR3, the full variable domain is KAGVTQTPRYLIKTRGQQVTLSCSPISGHRSVSWYQQTPGQGLQFLFEYFSETQRNKGNFPGRFSGRQFSNSRSEMNVSTLELGDSALYLCASSSQPSTENIQYFGAGTRLSVL.

This chain connects TRBV28 to TRBJ2-7; no firm D call. V lost 4 bases and J 3 bases, leaving 16 bases between the germline ends. Germline-derived CDR1 and CDR2 are MDHEN and SYDVKM. This CDR3 spans 15 amino acids. The CDR3 bases are TGTGCCAGCAGTTCCATCGGCGGCAAAGACTACGAGCAGTACTTC. Its translation: CASSSIGGKDYEQYF.

In its sample, this clone was seen once. The V call is TRBV4-3, the J call TRBJ2-1, with 8 bases identical to TRBD2. This CDR3 spans 19 amino acids. J was trimmed by 8 bases and V by 0 bases; bases with no gene match: 18. Germline assignment: CDR1 LGHNA and CDR2 YSLEER. The CDR3 bases are TGCGCCAGCAGCCAAGATTTCAGTCGGGCGAGCGGGAGTCCTGATGAGCAGTTCTTC. The encoded protein is CASSQDFSRASGSPDEQFF.

V gene TRBV19 combines with J gene TRBJ2-3; D unresolved. CDR1 and CDR2 (germline): LNHDA, SQIVND (reference sequence). The CDR3 spans 12 residues. Trimming stripped 0 bases from V and 9 bases from J, with 7 bases between. In DNA form, the CDR3 reads TGTGCCAGTAGTATAGATAGGACCACGCAGTATTTT. This gives the protein CASSIDRTTQYF. The variable domain in full, completed from reference TRBV19 and TRBJ2-3, reads DGGITQSPKYLFRKEGQNVTLSCEQNLNHDAMYWYRQDPGQGLRLIYYSQIVNDFQKGDIAEGYSVSREKKESFPLTVTSAQKNPTAFYLCASSIDRTTQYFGPGTRLTVL.

The chain joins TRBV28 to TRBJ1-2; 7 bases fit TRBD1. Germline V gene sequence: CDR1 MDHEN, CDR2 SYDVKM. The V and J ends lost 4 bases and 8 bases, in that order; junction bases with no gene match: 13. CDR3 length equals 15 residues. CDR3 region: CASSSTGHPGGGYTF. CDR3 nucleotide sequence: TGTGCCAGCAGTTCGACAGGGCACCCCGGCGGGGGCTACACCTTC.

The gene calls are TRBV13 and TRBJ2-3; D is perhaps TRBD1 or TRBD2 (5 bases each). The CDR3 totals 16 residues. V was trimmed by 4 bases and J by 1 base, leaving 15 bases between them. Germline assignment: CDR1 PRHDT and CDR2 FYEKMQ (reference sequence). DNA for the CDR3: TGTGCCAGCAGCTCCCGGTGGGGGTTGGGCACAGATACGCAGTATTTT. This translates into CASSSRWGLGTDTQYF.

V gene TRBV7-6 combines with J gene TRBJ2-3; D may be TRBD2 (5 bases). With 5 bases removed from V and 2 bases from J, the gap between germline ends came to 14 bases. CDR1 SGHVS and CDR2 FNYEAQ come from the germline V gene. The CDR3 covers 15 residues. CDR3 sequence (DNA): TGTGCCAGCAGCCCATTATGGGGAGACACAGATACGCAGTATTTT. Its translation: CASSPLWGDTDTQYF. The variable domain in full, completed from reference TRBV7-6 and TRBJ2-3, reads GAGVSQSPRYKVTKRGQDVALRCDPISGHVSLYWYRQALGQGPEFLTYFNYEAQQDKSGLPNDRFSAERPEGSISTLTIQRTEQRDSAMYRCASSPLWGDTDTQYFGPGTRLTVL.

The CDR3 is CASSELVGPDTQYF. Here the CDR3 DNA reads TGCGCCAGCAGTGAGTTGGTGGGGCCCGATACGCAGTATTTT. The V call is TRBV10-1, the J call TRBJ2-3; D perhaps matches TRBD1 (5 bases). V was pared by 1 base and J by 6 bases, with 11 bases between. The CDR3 is 14 residues long. Germline assignment: CDR1 WNHNN and CDR2 SYGVQD (reference sequence).